In its sample, the clone carrying this TCR beta chain was seen once. Antigen unknown. This entry belongs to a study of T cell therapy after organ transplantation. Study in general: Therapy products were autologous CMV-specific T cells, peptide-expanded for about two weeks. A median of 1.92 x 10^8 CMV-specific T cells was infused in 2 to 6 doses.

Study results and caveats: Confounding by concurrent antirejection or antiviral medications was not assessed. Lower pretherapy CD8 clonality went with larger post-therapy fold change.

Sequencing was performed with immunoSEQ multiplex PCR; in TCRdb, only in-frame clones are kept and a portion is missing. The table includes 1,700 or so clones, 60% to 80% detected once. Looked up from germline, CDR1 is MNHNS and CDR2 is SASEGT. The CDR3 sequence is 16 residues long. Losses at the gene ends were 4 bases for V and 2 bases for J; bases not matched to a gene: 9. The sequence was obtained from a human patient who had received a solid organ transplant and had CMV disease. This sequence joins TRBV6-1 and TRBJ2-5; 8 bases are shared with TRBD2. The material sequenced was CD8+ T cells from blood, taken before autologous CMV-specific T cell therapy. The CDR3 is CASSGGGAGEQETQYF. As DNA, the CDR3 is TGTGCCAGCAGTGGGGGAGGAGCGGGGGAACAAGAGACCCAGTACTTC.